This TCR beta chain stems from a study of T cell responses to AZD1222 COVID-19 vaccine. Looked up from germline, CDR1 is LNHDA and CDR2 is SQIVND (reference sequence). The CDR3 is made up of 14 amino acids. Germline trimming cut 5 bases from V and 6 bases from J; bases unmatched to any gene: 4. Some clones are missing from TCRdb's copy, which holds only in-frame ones; the method was immunoSEQ multiplex PCR. The data hold 120,000 to 150,000 clones, with 90% observed a single time. The chain combines TRBV19 with TRBJ1-6; 7 bases are shared with TRBD1. This receptor was obtained from an adult who received the AZD1222 COVID-19 vaccine. Sequencing used peripheral blood, obtained 28 days after the second AZD1222 dose. Here the CDR3 reads CASSLNRGNSPLHF. The CDR3 bases are TGTGCCAGTAGTCTTAACAGGGGTAATTCACCCCTCCACTTT.